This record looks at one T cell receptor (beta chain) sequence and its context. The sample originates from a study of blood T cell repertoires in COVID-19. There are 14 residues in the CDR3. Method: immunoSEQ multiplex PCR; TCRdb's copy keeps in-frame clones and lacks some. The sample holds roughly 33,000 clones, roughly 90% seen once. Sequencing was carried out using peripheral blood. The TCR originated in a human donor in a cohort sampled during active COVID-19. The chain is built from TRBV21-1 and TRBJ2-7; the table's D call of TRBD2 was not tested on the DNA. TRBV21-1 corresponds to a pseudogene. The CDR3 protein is CASSKVRSRYEQYF. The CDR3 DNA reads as TGTGCCAGCAGCAAAGTCCGCTCGAGATACGAGCAGTACTTC.